A single sample gave rise to the 24 T cell receptor beta chains below, sequenced in a study of human T cells and chemical hapten exposure. As to time point: pre-sensitization, week 0. Documented treatment: therapeutic diphenylcyclopropenone sensitization with weekly scalp DPC. One entry per CDR3 protein, called by TCRdb with MiXCR from the RACE reads. The table has 350,000 to 400,000 distinct CDR3 sequences, 5.1% seen once. This material consisted of whole blood, taken in connection with sensitization to the hapten diphenylcyclopropenone (DPC). The receptors originated from a woman in her forties or fifties with alopecia areata. Some clones in this sample may be carry-over from other donors' samples.

This clonotype showed up many times. This chain connects TRBV6-6 to TRBJ1-3; tentatively, D is TRBD1 (6 bases). The CDR3 length is 15 residues. V dropped 6 bases and J dropped 0 bases, with 12 bases sitting between them. Germline V gives CDR1 MNHNY, CDR2 SVGAGI (reference sequence). CDR3 protein: CASRSEGGSGNTIYF. DNA for the CDR3: TGTGCCAGCAGGTCGGAGGGGGGCTCTGGAAACACCATATATTTT.

This clonotype has a count of ten or more. The V call is TRBV12-3 or TRBV12-4, the J call TRBJ2-2; D gene uncertain. Trimming removed 6 bases at V and 0 bases at J, with 11 bases between. This CDR3 contains 15 residues. The CDR3 nucleotides read TGTGCCAGCAGGGTCGCAGGAGCGAACACCGGGGAGCTGTTTTTT. Amino acid sequence: CASRVAGANTGELFF.

This clonotype was counted ten times or more. This rearrangement joins TRBV6-5 to TRBJ2-7; 7 nucleotides align to TRBD1. The ends lost 6 bases at V and 3 bases at J; junction bases unmatched: 2. Germline V gives CDR1 MNHEY, CDR2 SVGAGI. This CDR3 spans 12 amino acids. The CDR3 DNA follows: TGTGCCAGCAGAAGGGACAGCTACGAGCAGTACTTC. It codes for CASRRDSYEQYF.

The table lists this clonotype with many counts. The chain uses TRBV6-6 and TRBJ1-5, with a weak D call TRBD1 (6 bases). The CDR3 has 16 amino acids. Germline assignment: CDR1 MNHNY and CDR2 SVGAGI (reference sequence). V dropped 2 bases and J dropped 3 bases, with 14 bases sitting between them. The CDR3 sequence is CASSYGERGNNQPQHF. Here the CDR3 DNA reads TGTGCCAGCAGTTACGGGGAGAGGGGGAACAATCAGCCCCAGCATTTT.

There are many counts of this clonotype. The V and J genes are TRBV6-2 or TRBV6-3 and TRBJ1-2; D may be TRBD1 (6 bases). This CDR3 has 15 residues. Deletions cut 5 bases from V and 4 bases from J, with 17 bases between. The germline V gene encodes CDR1 MNHEY and CDR2 SVGEGT. The CDR3 loop is CASSRGQSTLYGYTF. The CDR3 DNA sequence: TGTGCCAGCAGTCGAGGACAGAGCACCCTCTATGGCTACACCTTC.

This clonotype was observed many times. The V gene is TRBV4-3, the J gene TRBJ2-3; D unclear. In germline, CDR1 is LGHNA, CDR2 YSLEER. The CDR3 runs 16 residues. V was pared by 0 bases and J by 0 bases, with 10 bases between. In DNA, the CDR3 is TGCGCCAGCAGCCAAGAGGGCCCGGTTAGCACAGATACGCAGTATTTT. This codes for CASSQEGPVSTDTQYF.

This clonotype was seen repeatedly, ten times or more. DNA for the CDR3: TGTGCCAGCAGTCACCTGGACAGCCGGGAAAAACTGTTTTTT. Amino acids: CASSHLDSREKLFF. The chain is built from TRBV12-3 or TRBV12-4 and TRBJ1-4, with a tentative D call TRBD1 (6 bases). Trimming removed 5 bases at V and 8 bases at J, with 15 bases between. CDR3 length equals 14 residues.

The chain carries TRBV6-4 and TRBJ2-1, with TRBD2 as a possible D gene (6 bases). Trimming took off 7 bases at V and 10 bases at J, with 20 bases between the two ends. Germline-derived CDR1 and CDR2 are MRHNA and SNTAGT. The length of the CDR3 is 14 residues. The CDR3 here is CASIYRGEASEQFF. The CDR3 DNA is TGTGCCAGCATCTACCGAGGGGAGGCGAGCGAGCAGTTCTTC.

Ten or more counts support this clonotype. The genes are TRBV10-3 and TRBJ2-7, with unresolved D. Trimming left V 0 bases short and J 1 base short, with 10 bases between. Germline assignment: CDR1 ENHRY and CDR2 SYGVKD. The CDR3 has 15 amino acids. As DNA, the CDR3 is TGTGCCATCAGTGAGTCGACAACCGTGTCCTACGAGCAGTACTTC. It translates to CAISESTTVSYEQYF.

The CDR3 DNA reads as TGCAGTGCTAGCGGGAGGCCCTACGAGCAGTACTTC. Protein sequence: CSASGRPYEQYF. This chain joins TRBV20-1 and TRBJ2-7; TRBD2 matches at 7 bases. Germline CDR1 and CDR2: DFQATT and SNEGSKA (reference sequence). V shed 3 bases and J 2 bases; nucleotides not matched to a gene: 1. This CDR3 comprises 12 residues.

This clonotype was detected ten times or more. V and J are TRBV6-5 and TRBJ2-5; D remains ambiguous. This CDR3 has 15 residues. The germline V gene encodes CDR1 MNHEY and CDR2 SVGAGI. V was pared by 2 bases and J by 2 bases, with 12 bases between. CDR3 nucleotides: TGTGCCAGCAGTTACGGTCAGGAGCAACAAGAGACCCAGTACTTC. As protein: CASSYGQEQQETQYF.

Many counts were recorded for this clonotype. The V call is TRBV5-5, the J call TRBJ1-5, with TRBD1 as a possible D gene (5 bases). Looked up from germline, CDR1 is SGHKS and CDR2 is YYEKEE (reference sequence). The CDR3 loop spans 17 amino acids. V was shortened by 2 bases and J by 2 bases, with 17 bases between the two germline ends. CDR3 region: CASSFQGQAPGNQPQHF. The DNA for the CDR3 is TGTGCCAGCAGCTTCCAGGGCCAAGCTCCGGGCAATCAGCCCCAGCATTTT.

This chain uses TRBV6-2 or TRBV6-3 with TRBJ2-7, with D maybe TRBD2 (6 bases). Between the trimmed V and J ends, which lost 7 bases and 2 bases, there was a span of 12 bases. The CDR3 spans 13 residues. Per germline, CDR1 MNHEY and CDR2 SVGEGT. This chain's CDR3 is CASTRGPTYEQYF. The CDR3 DNA reads as TGTGCCAGCACGCGGGGCCCGACCTACGAGCAGTACTTC.

A few counts support this clonotype. The rearrangement uses TRBV12-3 or TRBV12-4 and TRBJ2-1; no clear D gene. V gave up 2 bases and J gave up 1 base, with 9 bases separating them. The length of the CDR3 is 15 residues. The CDR3 DNA reads as TGTGCCAGCAGTTTAAAGGCGGAGTCCTACAATGAGCAGTTCTTC. Its protein is CASSLKAESYNEQFF.

This chain connects TRBV24-1 to TRBJ2-3, with 10 bases lining up with TRBD2. J gave up 5 bases and V 6 bases, and 7 bases lay outside the gene matches. The CDR3 consists of 15 residues. Germline CDR1 and CDR2: KGHDR and SFDVKD. In DNA form, the CDR3 reads TGTGCCACCAGTTACCAGCGGGGGGGCCAAGATACGCAGTATTTT. Translated: CATSYQRGGQDTQYF.

The table lists this clonotype with many counts. The V gene is TRBV6-2 or TRBV6-3, the J gene TRBJ2-7; tentatively, D is TRBD2 (7 bases). V was cut by 5 bases and J by 9 bases, with 20 bases left in between. This CDR3 contains 14 residues. Germline V gene lookup returns CDR1 MNHEY and CDR2 SVGEGT. CDR3: CASSPRGGEFRQYF. The CDR3 DNA reads TGTGCCAGCAGTCCCCGAGGGGGGGAATTTCGGCAGTACTTC.

This clonotype has ten or more counts. The chain has TRBV24-1 and TRBJ2-7, with D perhaps TRBD1 or TRBD2 (5 bases each). V was shortened by 5 bases and J by 3 bases, with 13 bases between the two germline ends. This CDR3 comprises 14 residues. Germline V CDR1 and CDR2: KGHDR, SFDVKD. The CDR3 region is CATSASGRDYEQYF. DNA for the CDR3: TGTGCCACCAGTGCCTCGGGACGAGACTACGAGCAGTACTTC.

At least ten counts were recorded for this clonotype. This chain uses TRBV29-1 with TRBJ1-1; 8 nucleotides align to TRBD1. Germline CDR1 reads SQVTM; CDR2 reads ANQGSEA. The CDR3 runs to 15 residues. Germline trimming cut 7 bases from V and 4 bases from J; bases unmatched to any gene: 14. CDR3 amino acids: CSAPGQGGPITEAFF. In nucleotides, the CDR3 is TGCAGCGCCCCCGGACAGGGCGGTCCTATCACTGAAGCTTTCTTT.

This clonotype came up a few times. The chain couples TRBV11-2 to TRBJ2-1; 7 positions match TRBD1. The CDR3 has 13 amino acids. Per germline, CDR1 SGHAT and CDR2 FQNNGV. After removal of 0 bases from V and 10 bases from J, the junction contained 3 bases not matched to a gene. CDR3 nucleotide sequence: TGTGCCAGCAGCTTAGACAGGGGGATGGAGCAGTTCTTC. It encodes CASSLDRGMEQFF.

CDR3 nucleotide sequence: TGTGCCAGCAGTGAATCGGACCTGCTATTGGCACCCCTCCACTTT. Translation gives CASSESDLLLAPLHF. The chain couples TRBV25-1 to TRBJ1-6; D is uncertain. V lost 1 base, J lost 11 bases, and 15 bases lay in between. Germline V gene data show CDR1 as MGHDK and CDR2 as SYGVNS. The CDR3 length is 15 residues.

This sequence joins TRBV5-1 and TRBJ2-3; D not resolved. Trimming took off 4 bases at V and 7 bases at J, with 7 bases between the two ends. Germline V gene sequence: CDR1 SGHRS, CDR2 YFSETQ. CDR3 length equals 11 residues. CDR3 loop: CASSPPNTQYF. CDR3 in DNA: TGCGCCAGCAGCCCGCCAAATACGCAGTATTTT.

This rearrangement joins TRBV3-1 to TRBJ2-5; TRBD1 might be the D (6 bases). Germline V CDR1 and CDR2: LGHDT, YNNKEL (reference sequence). The CDR3 length is 13 residues. Trimming pared 1 base from V and 6 bases from J, leaving 9 bases between. CDR3: CASSQAQGKTQYF. For the CDR3, the DNA is TGTGCCAGCAGCCAAGCCCAGGGGAAGACCCAGTACTTC.

Many counts were recorded for this clonotype. The chain combines TRBV29-1 with TRBJ2-3; a possible D gene is TRBD2 (5 bases). Germline assignment: CDR1 SQVTM and CDR2 ANQGSEA. This CDR3 has 13 amino acids. V lost 6 bases to trimming and J lost 2 bases, with 12 bases between them. CDR3 DNA sequence: TGCAGCGTAGGGCGGGCCCTCACAGATACGCAGTATTTT. This translates into CSVGRALTDTQYF.

Of note for this clonotype: Without the conserved terminal phenylalanine or tryptophan, this CDR3 likely stems from a read error. The V gene is TRBV30, the J gene TRBJ1-4, with D unresolved. The CDR3 totals 14 residues. Deletions cut 3 bases from V and 0 bases from J, with 8 bases between. CDR1 is GTSNPN, CDR2 SVGIG, per germline (reference sequence). The DNA for the CDR3 is TGTGCCTGGAGAGGTGCTGCAACTAATGAAAAACTGTTTTCT. It yields the protein CAWRGAATNEKLFS.